This TCR beta chain derives from a study of blood T cell repertoires in COVID-19. In the study overall: Samples taken during acute and convalescent COVID-19 were collected in the United States, Italy and Spain. From T cells, B-cell-depleted T cells, or PBMCs came the material, which was cDNA or gDNA.

The CDR3 runs 18 residues. The J segment lost 1 base and the V segment lost 3 bases, leaving 6 bases of the junction unmatched. Germline lookup yields CDR1 MDHEN and CDR2 SYDVKM. Authors' data handling: For nucleated cells, counts were estimated from reference gene primer amplification. The method was immunoSEQ multiplex PCR; TCRdb's version includes in-frame clones alone and lacks a portion of them. That table supplies the V and J calls and clone size; D and trimming were determined from the DNA. The top ten hold about 3% of the sample, which has under 300,000 clones, about 80% seen once. Sample: peripheral blood. The clonotype was recovered from a woman of 80 years or more with acute or convalescent COVID-19. The rearrangement links TRBV28 to TRBJ2-2, with TRBD2 identical over 12 bases. The CDR3 DNA is TGTGCCAGCAGTTTCTCTAGCGGGAGGGCGGAGAACACCGGGGAGCTGTTTTTT. Amino acids: CASSFSSGRAENTGELFF.